This entry concerns a single TCR beta chain. These data are taken from a study of T cell repertoires in cytomegalovirus infection. Study details: CMV infection plus the matching HLA type was flagged by public TCR beta signatures.

A single record per CDR3 protein comes from TCRdb applying MiXCR to the reads. This table holds 250,000 to 350,000 distinct CDR3 sequences, around 25% found once. Germline CDR1 and CDR2: DFQATT and SNEGSKA (reference sequence). This CDR3 has 13 residues. V gave up 3 bases and J gave up 5 bases, with 11 bases separating them. This sequence originates from a human donor in good health (CMV status not recorded). Some clones in this sample may be carry-over from other donors' samples. V gene TRBV20-1 combines with J gene TRBJ2-1, with D unresolved. The sample comprised PBMCs. The chain's CDR3 is CSASYQLNNEQFF. CDR3 nucleotides: TGCAGTGCTAGCTATCAACTAAACAATGAGCAGTTCTTC.